The 13 T cell receptor beta chains given below trace back to one sample, sequenced in a study of blood T cell repertoires in COVID-19. Clones were sequenced by immunoSEQ multiplex PCR, and TCRdb holds only the in-frame ones, with some missing. The sample holds some 220,000 clones, roughly 85% seen once. The sample comprised peripheral blood. The origin of the receptors is a woman in her 70s with COVID-19, enrolled during active disease.

The V and J genes are TRBV7-9 and TRBJ1-1, with D unresolved. Germline CDR1 and CDR2: SEHNR and FQNEAQ (reference sequence). CDR3 length equals 14 residues. The V and J ends lost 2 bases and 2 bases respectively, with 9 bases between them. The CDR3 DNA reads TGTGCCAGCAGCTTAACTTTTCTTAACACTGAAGCTTTCTTT. It codes for CASSLTFLNTEAFF. Variable domain in full (rest from reference TRBV7-9 and TRBJ1-1): DTGVSQNPRHKITKRGQNVTFRCDPISEHNRLYWYRQTLGQGPEFLTYFQNEAQLEKSRLLSDRFSAERPKGSFSTLEIQRTEQGDSAMYLCASSLTFLNTEAFFGQGTRLTVV.

The V call is TRBV7-2, the J call TRBJ2-1; possibly TRBD2 for D (6 bases). The germline V gene encodes CDR1 SGHTA and CDR2 FQGNSA. Trimming cost V 8 bases and J 6 bases, with 14 bases left between them. This CDR3 is 13 amino acids long. The CDR3 coding sequence is TGTGCCAGCGGCCTGGGACTTATCAATGAGCAGTTCTTC. Translated: CASGLGLINEQFF. The full variable domain, in which reference TRBV7-2 and TRBJ2-1 provide the parts outside the CDR3, is GAGVSQSPSNKVTEKGKDVELRCDPISGHTALYWYRQSLGQGLEFLIYFQGNSAPDKSGLPSDRFSAERTGGSVSTLTIQRTQQEDSAVYLCASGLGLINEQFFGPGTRLTVL.

In nucleotides, the CDR3 is TGTGCTAGTGCCAATTCGGGGGGGGCTAATGAAAAACTGTTTTTT. Translated: CASANSGGANEKLFF. V is TRBV12-5 and J is TRBJ1-4; a weak D match, TRBD1 (5 bases). V lost 7 bases, J lost 3 bases, and 15 bases lay in between. Germline V CDR1 and CDR2: LGHNT, FRNRAP. The CDR3 sequence is 15 residues long. The full variable domain, completed using reference TRBV12-5 and TRBJ1-4, is DARVTQTPRHKVTEMGQEVTMRCQPILGHNTVFWYRQTMMQGLELLAYFRNRAPLDDSGMPKDRFSAEMPDATLATLKIQPSEPRDSAVYFCASANSGGANEKLFFGSGTQLSVL.

This clone occurred a few times. This chain joins TRBV3-1 (or the pseudogene TRBV3-2) and TRBJ2-7; D unclear. This CDR3 spans 12 amino acids. Deletions cut 1 base from V and 5 bases from J, with 6 bases between. CDR1 is LGHDT and CDR2 is YNNKEL in the germline V gene (reference sequence). The CDR3 DNA reads as TGTGCCAGCAGCCAAGTAGTGCACGAGCAGTACTTC. It yields the protein CASSQVVHEQYF.

DNA for the CDR3: TGTGCCAGCAGCACCCTTTCAGGCACTGAAGCTTTCTTT. It specifies CASSTLSGTEAFF. The rearrangement joins TRBV12-3 or TRBV12-4 to TRBJ1-1; D gene unclear. Trimming pared 6 bases from V and 4 bases from J, leaving 12 bases between. The CDR3 is 13 amino acids.

The chain links TRBV11-2 to TRBJ2-7; perhaps TRBD1 as D (6 bases). The germline CDR1 and CDR2 sequences are SGHAT and FQNNGV. This CDR3 is 13 amino acids long. V lost 3 bases and J lost 2, with 8 bases in between. The CDR3 DNA sequence: TGTGCCAGCAGCTTGCAGGGGCCCTACGAGCAGTACTTC. It translates to CASSLQGPYEQYF.

As DNA, the CDR3 is TGTGCCAGTAGTATAAACCCCGCGTGGAGGTATGACGAGCAGTACTTC. Its translation is CASSINPAWRYDEQYF. This chain uses TRBV19 with TRBJ2-7; a weak D match, TRBD2 (5 bases). V was trimmed by 2 bases and J by 5 bases, leaving 19 bases between them. The germline V gene encodes CDR1 LNHDA and CDR2 SQIVND (reference sequence). This CDR3 contains 16 residues. Filled out from reference TRBV19 and TRBJ2-7, the complete variable domain reads DGGITQSPKYLFRKEGQNVTLSCEQNLNHDAMYWYRQDPGQGLRLIYYSQIVNDFQKGDIAEGYSVSREKKESFPLTVTSAQKNPTAFYLCASSINPAWRYDEQYFGPGTRLTVT.

This clone was counted a single time. The chain joins TRBV5-4 to TRBJ2-7; a weak D match, TRBD2 (6 bases). V was pared by 4 bases and J by 3 bases, with 17 bases between. The CDR3 has 15 amino acids. Germline V gene sequence: CDR1 SGHNT, CDR2 YYREEE (reference sequence). The CDR3 DNA follows: TGTGCCAGCAGCCGCCCCCGAGCGGGTGACTACGAGCAGTACTTC. This codes for CASSRPRAGDYEQYF.

This rearrangement joins TRBV5-1 to TRBJ2-5, with TRBD1 identical over 8 bases. The CDR3 loop spans 15 amino acids. V lost 4 bases and J lost 5; bases outside the gene matches: 10. In germline, CDR1 is SGHRS, CDR2 YFSETQ. The CDR3, as DNA: TGCGCCAGCAGCCTGCTCGGGACAGGACAGGAGACCCAGTACTTC. Protein: CASSLLGTGQETQYF.

The chain combines TRBV6-6 with TRBJ2-6; 9 bases line up with TRBD1. Germline loops: CDR1 MNHNY, CDR2 SVGAGI (reference sequence). The trim removed 5 bases at V and 2 bases at J, leaving 7 bases unmatched. The CDR3 loop spans 17 amino acids. CDR3 region: CASSPTGGAAGANVLTF. In DNA form, the CDR3 reads TGTGCCAGCAGTCCAACAGGGGGCGCGGCTGGGGCCAACGTCCTGACTTTC.

The V gene is TRBV18, the J gene TRBJ2-7; D perhaps matches TRBD1 (5 bases). CDR1 and CDR2 from the germline V gene are KGHSH and LQKENI. The CDR3 is 15 amino acids. V gave up 5 bases and J gave up 1 base, with 15 bases separating them. CDR3 sequence: CASSSGHVVSYEQYF. In DNA, the CDR3 is TGTGCCAGCTCATCCGGACACGTAGTTTCCTACGAGCAGTACTTC.

This chain joins TRBV5-1 and TRBJ1-1, with 9 positions matching TRBD1. V lost 2 bases to trimming and J lost 4 bases; unmatched junction nucleotides: 9. CDR1 and CDR2 from the germline V gene are SGHRS and YFSETQ. This CDR3 comprises 16 residues. The CDR3 protein is CASSFRPTGGSTEAFF. As DNA, the CDR3 is TGCGCCAGCAGCTTTCGCCCGACAGGGGGTAGCACTGAAGCTTTCTTT.

The rearrangement joins TRBV4-3 to TRBJ2-5; 8 bases line up with TRBD1. Germline V gene sequence: CDR1 LGHNA, CDR2 YSLEER. Losses at the gene ends were 0 bases for V and 4 bases for J; bases not matched to a gene: 4. The CDR3 runs 15 residues. The CDR3 coding sequence is TGCGCCAGCAGCCAAGATTTCAGGGGGCGAGAGACCCAGTACTTC. Translating gives CASSQDFRGRETQYF.